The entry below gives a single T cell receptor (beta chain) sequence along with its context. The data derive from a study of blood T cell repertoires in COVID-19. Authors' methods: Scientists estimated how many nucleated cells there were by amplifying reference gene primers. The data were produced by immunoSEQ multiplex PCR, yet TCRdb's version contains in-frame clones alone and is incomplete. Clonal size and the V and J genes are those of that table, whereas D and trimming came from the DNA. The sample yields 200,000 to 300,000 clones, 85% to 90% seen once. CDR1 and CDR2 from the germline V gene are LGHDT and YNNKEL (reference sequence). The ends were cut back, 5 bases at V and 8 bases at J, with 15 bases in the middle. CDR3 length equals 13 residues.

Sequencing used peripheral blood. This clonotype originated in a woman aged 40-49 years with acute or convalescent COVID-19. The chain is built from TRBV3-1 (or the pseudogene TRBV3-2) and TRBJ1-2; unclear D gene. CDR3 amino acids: CASSNRGIRGYTF. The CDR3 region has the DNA TGTGCCAGCAGCAACCGCGGGATAAGGGGCTACACCTTC.